The clone carrying this TCR beta chain was detected many times. Its antigen is unidentified. The junction differs from germline at one of its ends, possibly a read error. TCRdb ran MiXCR on the reads and lists one entry per CDR3 protein. The repertoire has about 920,000 distinct CDR3 sequences, roughly a third of them found once; the top ten carry around an eighth. This sample was taken from a study of T cell repertoires in cytomegalovirus infection. At the level of the study: Well-studied HLA-B-restricted epitopes and recently identified HLA-C-restricted epitopes of CMV were both used in the study. Public TCR beta signatures provided an indication of both CMV infection and a matching HLA type. Study-wide results and caveats: HLA-C-restricted CMV-specific TCR beta clonotypes were dominant in the ex vivo response.

The CDR3 has 15 residues. Germline CDR1 is SGHRS and CDR2 is YFSETQ. Specimen: cultured CD8+ T cells from PBMCs, collected from culture after CMV antigen stimulation. The clonotype was recovered from a human donor in good health (CMV status not recorded). Some clones in this sample may be carry-over from other donors' samples. The chain uses TRBV5-1 and TRBJ1-1; the D gene is possibly TRBD1 (6 bases). The chain's CDR3 is CASSLGAGANTEAFF. DNA for the CDR3: TGTGCCAGCAGCTTAGGGGCAGGGGCAAACACTGAAGCTTTCTTT.